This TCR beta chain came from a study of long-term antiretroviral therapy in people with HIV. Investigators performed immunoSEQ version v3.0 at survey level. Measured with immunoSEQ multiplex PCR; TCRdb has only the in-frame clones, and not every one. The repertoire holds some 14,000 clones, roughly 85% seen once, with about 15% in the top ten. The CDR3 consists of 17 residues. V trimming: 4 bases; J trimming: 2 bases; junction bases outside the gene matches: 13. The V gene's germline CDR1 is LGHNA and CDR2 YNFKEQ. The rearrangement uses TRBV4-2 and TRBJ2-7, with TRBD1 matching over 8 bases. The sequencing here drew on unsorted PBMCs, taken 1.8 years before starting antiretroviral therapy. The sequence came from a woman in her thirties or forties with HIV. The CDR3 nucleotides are TGTGCCAGCAGCCCGGAGATGACAGGGGCCTCAACCTACGAGCAGTACTTC. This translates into CASSPEMTGASTYEQYF.